The clone carrying this TCR beta chain was observed many times. This sample was taken from a study of T cells in Graves' hyperthyroidism and ophthalmopathy. Graves' hyperthyroidism was deemed stable given no ophthalmopathy progression within 18 months. Hyperthyroidism patients were newly diagnosed, had disease duration under 2 months, and were aged 18 to 65 years. Lactation, pregnancy, other autoimmune disease or uncontrolled infection excluded patients. Amplification of TCR beta CDR3 regions was performed using RNA transcripts as template. Primed by the HTBI set, a first-round RT-PCR was run on the TCR CDR3. TCRdb used MiXCR to reprocess the multiplex PCR reads, holding one entry per CDR3 protein. The sample includes a few hundred thousand distinct CDR3 sequences, approximately 44% of them seen just once. The specimen was peripheral blood or thyroid tissue (not recorded which). This receptor was taken from a woman under 30 with Graves' hyperthyroidism.

CDR3 nucleotide sequence: TGTGCCAGCAGACCAATAGCGGCAGCCTACGAGCAGTACTTC. Protein sequence: CASRPIAAAYEQYF. The chain couples TRBV6-1 to TRBJ2-7; perhaps TRBD2 as D (6 bases). V was clipped by 6 bases and J by 2 bases, with 14 bases between them. This CDR3 has 14 amino acids. The germline V gene encodes CDR1 MNHNS and CDR2 SASEGT.